This T cell receptor (beta chain) was identified during a study of T cell responses to AZD1222 COVID-19 vaccine (dated by TCRdb to about 2021). About the full investigation: AZD1222 recipients with second doses at about 4 weeks or about 12 weeks were pooled, because spike-specific TCR depth and breadth did not differ between schedules. Trial participants were enrolled by age into subgroups of 18-55, 56-69 and 70-plus years, and around 150, 28 and 57 TCR-sequenced participants, respectively, were included in these subgroups. TCR sequencing covered fewer than 250 trial participants: 207 given two doses of AZD1222 and 26 given two doses of MenACWY control vaccine.

Notes on this clone: Its binding antigen is unknown. Per-base quality was not reported, and no clone a single base away is much larger than it.

The investigation overall reported the following: Participants were mostly white British and included more females than males, and it was suggested by the authors that clonal diversity may have been underestimated. In the small 56-69-year group, the increase in depth fell short of significance, most likely because of low power. After two AZD1222 doses, both the breadth and the depth of spike-specific TCRs were significantly higher than at day 0 and than in MenACWY recipients. Conclusions about previously exposed vaccinees are limited because only 6 or 7 AZD1222 recipients were SARS-CoV-2 seropositive at baseline. Reportedly, almost half of the unique spike-specific TCRs recognized epitopes lying outside the regions that are mutated in the B.1.351 and B.1.1.7 variants. The whole spike protein was spanned by vaccine-associated CD4 TCRs, and dominant responses were seen in regions 160-218 and 743-854. Because no samples from the day 14 peak response were available, repertoires could be characterized only after the peak T cell response.

Spanning cysteine to phenylalanine, the CDR3 consists of 15 amino acids. Only the CDR3 portion is preserved as DNA: 45 bases, with reading frame beginning at the first base. CDR1 LGHNA and CDR2 YNFKEQ are derived from the germline V gene. For this chain, trimming is 1 base at the V end and 7 bases at the J end, and the number of junction bases without a gene match is 7. What the time point label conveys for this sample: baseline before first vaccination. Vaccinee samples came from UK trials COV001 and COV002, including a single-blind randomized controlled phase 2/3 trial of AZD1222 (ChAdOx1 nCoV-19) in healthy adults. For TCRbeta chain sequencing, PBMC samples were collected from trial participants at day 0 and at day 28 after the second dose. The CDR3 regions of human TCRbeta chains were analyzed by immunosequencing. For the original study's pipeline: Repertoire TCRs were checked for matches against a reference library of SARS-CoV-2-specific TCRs that had been generated using the MIRA antigen-specificity platform. Breadth was defined as the fraction of unique TCRs that were SARS-CoV-2-associated. Depth was defined as the fraction of total T cells that were SARS-CoV-2-associated. Using the MIRA data, each spike-specific TCR was assigned both to the spike region to which the TCR was reactive and to a CD4 or CD8 class. Log10-transformed breadth and depth values were compared by one-way ANOVA with Sidak's multiple comparisons tests. The clones in this table, taken by TCRdb from immuneACCESS, are in-frame only. Not every clone is retained; where verified, under half of the shortfall comes from an unresolved V gene, and the cause of the rest is unknown. V, J and clone size reflect that table, while D and trimming were determined from the DNA. Counted in this sample were 100,000 to 120,000 clones; approximately 88% of them appeared once. The top ten clones comprise around 2.3% of the sample.

This sequence uses TRBV4-2 and TRBJ2-7; 10 middle bases align to TRBD2. The receptor was isolated from an adult in good health. The material sequenced was peripheral blood, taken on day 0 of AZD1222 vaccination. The CDR3 amino acid sequence is: CASSQGAGGLWEQYF. The DNA sequence is given as TGTGCCAGCAGCCAAGGAGCGGGAGGGCTGTGGGAGCAGTACTTC.